This is a list of T cell receptor beta chains from one sample in a study of T-cell memory formation after mild COVID-19. TCRdb called the 5' RACE reads again in MiXCR, with one record for every CDR3 protein. Here the sample spans some 490,000 distinct CDR3 sequences, roughly 20% being singletons. Specimen: PBMCs or a T cell subset sorted from them (not recorded which). All receptors derive from an adult woman who had mild COVID-19 (a few samples of this study predate the infection). Cell type and time point are not known. CDR3s include the opening cysteine and the closing phenylalanine or tryptophan. Fields, in order: J gene, D gene, clone size, V gene, CDR3 protein, CDR3 DNA. A D gene is named only where the DNA matches it firmly. Expanded clones get a size class; other rows say once, few or many, or leave the size out.

TRBJ1-1 | - | few | TRBV27 | CASSLRGRDVAEAFF | TGTGCCAGCAGTTTAAGAGGCAGGGATGTCGCTGAAGCTTTCTTT
TRBJ1-1 | - | - | TRBV5-1 | CASRPGGTELTEAFF | TGCGCCAGCAGGCCCGGAGGAACGGAACTAACTGAAGCTTTCTTT
TRBJ1-1 | - | few | TRBV7-2 | CASSLAGGYTEAFF | TGTGCCAGCAGCTTAGCAGGTGGATACACTGAAGCTTTCTTT
TRBJ2-3 | - | few | TRBV20-1 | CSASVMGVATDTQYF | TGCAGTGCTAGTGTGATGGGTGTTGCCACAGATACGCAGTATTTT
TRBJ2-4 | - | few | TRBV5-1 | CASRGEGDLEGQRLAKNIQYF | TGCGCCAGCAGAGGCGAGGGGGATCTTGAAGGACAGAGACTAGCCAAAAACATTCAGTACTTC
TRBJ2-5 | TRBD2 | few | TRBV10-3 | CAISEGSGRLETQYF | TGTGCCATCAGTGAAGGTAGCGGGAGGCTTGAGACCCAGTACTTC
TRBJ1-2 | TRBD1 | few | TRBV5-1 | CASSFRTGGDYGYTF | TGCGCCAGCAGCTTCCGGACAGGGGGGGACTATGGCTACACCTTC
TRBJ2-7 | TRBD2 | - | TRBV28 | CASRGLVYEQYF | TGTGCCAGCAGGGGACTAGTCTACGAGCAGTACTTC
TRBJ2-1 | - | - | TRBV12-3/TRBV12-4 | CASSTPEWEQFF | TGTGCCAGCAGTACACCAGAATGGGAGCAGTTCTTC
TRBJ2-7 | - | many | TRBV12-3/TRBV12-4 | CASSLGVEQYF | TGTGCCAGCAGTTTAGGAGTCGAGCAGTACTTC
TRBJ1-2 | - | - | TRBV20-1 | CSARDRDGYGYTF | TGCAGTGCTAGAGATCGGGACGGATATGGCTACACCTTC
TRBJ2-1 | TRBD2 | few | TRBV29-1 | CSVEPSGRKGNEQFF | TGCAGCGTTGAACCTAGCGGGAGGAAGGGCAATGAGCAGTTCTTC
TRBJ2-3 | TRBD1 | - | TRBV6-5 | CASAPGTVRLYF | TGTGCCAGCGCTCCGGGGACAGTACGTTTGTATTTT
TRBJ1-3 | - | few | TRBV20-1 | CSATDPSSGNTIYF | TGCAGTGCTACTGATCCAAGCTCTGGAAACACCATATATTTT
TRBJ2-3 | TRBD2 | - | TRBV20-1 | CSASRAGRGVTDTQYF | TGCAGTGCTAGCCGGGCGGGTCGGGGGGTCACAGATACGCAGTATTTT
TRBJ2-7 | - | - | TRBV7-9 | CASRQLSYEQYF | TGTGCCAGCAGACAGCTCTCCTACGAGCAGTACTTC
TRBJ2-1 | TRBD2 | few | TRBV29-1 | CSVAGRGGTDEQFF | TGCAGCGTTGCGGGAAGGGGAGGGACGGATGAGCAGTTCTTC
TRBJ2-1 | TRBD2 | few | TRBV5-1 | CASSFSGTSGVYNEQFF | TGCGCCAGCAGCTTTTCCGGGACTAGCGGGGTCTACAATGAGCAGTTCTTC
TRBJ2-1 | - | - | TRBV15 | CATSRDHGNEQFF | TGTGCCACCAGCAGAGATCATGGGAATGAGCAGTTCTTC
TRBJ2-5 | - | many | TRBV5-1 | CASSAGQPQETQYF | TGCGCCAGCAGCGCGGGACAGCCCCAAGAGACCCAGTACTTC
TRBJ2-1 | TRBD2 | few | TRBV4-2 | CASSLMGLAGDNEQFF | TGTGCCAGCAGCCTCATGGGGCTAGCGGGGGACAATGAGCAGTTCTTC
TRBJ2-2 | TRBD1 | - | TRBV7-9 | CASSLRVSDRSTGELFF | TGTGCCAGCAGCTTAAGGGTCTCGGACAGGAGCACCGGGGAGCTGTTTTTT
TRBJ2-6 | - | many | TRBV4-3 | CASSQISSGANVLTF | TGCGCCAGCAGCCAAATATCTTCTGGGGCCAACGTCCTGACTTTC
TRBJ2-5 | TRBD1 | - | TRBV30 | CAWNSQGAYQETQYF | TGTGCCTGGAATAGTCAGGGGGCGTACCAAGAGACCCAGTACTTC
TRBJ2-7 | - | few | TRBV24-1 | CATSDSGANYEQYF | TGTGCCACCAGTGATTCGGGGGCCAACTACGAGCAGTACTTC
TRBJ1-1 | - | - | TRBV6-4 | CASSEVPWAEAFF | TGTGCCAGCAGTGAAGTCCCCTGGGCTGAAGCTTTCTTT
TRBJ2-5 | - | few | TRBV5-1 | CASSPEVGSQETQYF | TGCGCCAGCAGCCCCGAGGTTGGCTCGCAAGAGACCCAGTACTTC
TRBJ2-7 | - | - | TRBV6-6 | CASTEGRSYEQYF | TGTGCCAGCACCGAGGGGCGCTCCTACGAGCAGTACTTC
TRBJ2-5 | - | few | TRBV7-2 | CASSAEQGYQETQYF | TGTGCCAGCAGCGCCGAGCAGGGGTACCAAGAGACCCAGTACTTC
TRBJ2-1 | TRBD2 | - | TRBV9 | CSSSVVAGGPGNEQFF | TGTTCCAGCAGCGTAGTGGCGGGAGGGCCTGGAAATGAGCAGTTCTTC
TRBJ1-2 | - | - | TRBV19 | CASSRTGIYGYTF | TGTGCCAGTAGTCGTACAGGGATCTATGGCTACACCTTC
TRBJ2-3 | TRBD2 | few | TRBV6-2/TRBV6-3 | CASSYIRGRATDTQYF | TGTGCCAGCAGTTACATACGCGGGAGAGCCACAGATACGCAGTATTTT
TRBJ2-1 | TRBD2 | - | TRBV4-2 | CASSGGTSGVNPYNEQFF | TGTGCCAGCAGCGGCGGGACTAGCGGGGTTAACCCCTACAATGAGCAGTTCTTC
TRBJ1-5 | - | - | TRBV2 | CALGGNQPQHF | TGTGCCCTGGGGGGCAATCAGCCCCAGCATTTT
TRBJ2-7 | - | - | TRBV20-1 | CSASEAGLSYEQYF | TGCAGTGCTAGCGAGGCAGGGCTCTCCTACGAGCAGTACTTC
TRBJ2-7 | - | few | TRBV13 | CASAQGGRSSYEQYF | TGTGCCAGCGCCCAGGGGGGCCGGAGCTCCTACGAGCAGTACTTC